The clone carrying this T cell receptor (beta chain) was detected a few times. This specimen comes from a study of blood T cell repertoires in COVID-19. Study-level background: Donors in the United States, Italy and Spain gave samples during acute or convalescent COVID-19. PBMCs, B-cell-depleted T cells, or T cells provided the cDNA or gDNA that made up the material.

V shed 5 bases and J shed 4 bases, with 12 bases lying between them. The CDR3 spans 14 residues. Germline V gene data show CDR1 as SEHNR and CDR2 as FQNEAQ (reference sequence). As handled by the study authors: How many nucleated cells were present was estimated from reference gene primer amplification. Using immunoSEQ multiplex PCR, the repertoire was profiled, and TCRdb retains in-frame clones only, with some absent. The V and J calls and clone size come from that table; D and trimming were worked out from the DNA. The sample has some 83,000 clones; less than 90% are singletons. The genes are TRBV7-9 and TRBJ1-5, with D maybe TRBD1 (6 bases). This TCR came from a man over 45 with acute or convalescent COVID-19. The sequenced sample consisted of peripheral blood. Here the CDR3 DNA reads TGTGCCAGCAGCCCTTGGACAGATAATCAGCCCCAGCATTTT. As protein: CASSPWTDNQPQHF.